A selection of T cell receptor beta chains follows, all from one sample in a study of Ad26.COV2.S vaccination and SARS-CoV-2 variants. Sequencing was performed with immunoSEQ multiplex PCR; in TCRdb, only in-frame clones are kept and a portion is missing. The table lists some 390,000 clones, about 85% of them singletons, with approximately 3.7% in the top ten. The sample in question was peripheral blood, obtained in a trial of Ad26.COV2.S vaccine versus placebo. These receptors all stem from a person between 18 and 65 years old who received the Ad26.COV2.S COVID-19 vaccine or a placebo. Both conserved end residues are part of each CDR3. D genes are given only for firm matches. Clone size is not always given. Where it is, it says once, few, many or a class for expanded clones.

TRBV4-1	TRBD1	-	TRBJ2-7	CASSPGQGRGYEQYF	TGCGCCAGCAGCCCAGGACAGGGGCGAGGCTACGAGCAGTACTTC
TRBV6-2/TRBV6-3	-	once	TRBJ2-1	CATSYEEGGQWNEQFF	TGTGCCACCAGTTATGAAGAGGGGGGACAGTGGAATGAGCAGTTCTTC
TRBV19	-	once	TRBJ1-3	CASSIEGSPGNTIYF	TGTGCCAGTAGTATAGAAGGCTCTCCTGGAAACACCATATATTTT
TRBV16	-	-	TRBJ1-1	CASSQLRGRNEAFF	TGTGCCAGCAGCCAATTGAGGGGGAGAAATGAAGCTTTCTTT
TRBV7-8	-	once	TRBJ1-1	CASRLTPGNTEAFF	TGTGCCAGCAGGCTTACTCCAGGGAACACTGAAGCTTTCTTT
TRBV21-1	-	-	TRBJ2-1	CASSLGWAGESNEQFF	TGTGCCAGCAGCCTAGGTTGGGCGGGGGAATCAAATGAGCAGTTCTTC
TRBV2	-	few	TRBJ1-1	CASTARAVNTEAFF	TGTGCCAGCACTGCTCGGGCGGTGAACACTGAAGCTTTCTTT
TRBV19	-	-	TRBJ1-1	CASRPVLNTEAFF	TGTGCCAGTAGACCAGTTTTGAACACTGAAGCTTTCTTT
TRBV24-1	TRBD2	-	TRBJ2-3	CATSAGGTADTQYF	TGTGCCACCAGTGCCGGGGGGACCGCAGATACGCAGTATTTT
TRBV11-2	-	-	TRBJ2-7	CASSLQQASYEQYF	TGTGCCAGCAGCTTGCAACAGGCGTCCTACGAGCAGTACTTC
TRBV18	TRBD2	-	TRBJ2-3	CASSHRTSGYTDTQYF	TGTGCCAGCTCACACCGGACTAGCGGATACACAGATACGCAGTATTTT
TRBV6-2/TRBV6-3	-	few	TRBJ2-6	CASSYSAQASGANVLTF	TGTGCCAGCAGTTACTCGGCTCAGGCCTCTGGGGCCAACGTCCTGACTTTC
TRBV7-9	TRBD1	few	TRBJ1-5	CASSLDEGAYQPQHF	TGTGCCAGCAGCTTAGACGAGGGGGCTTATCAGCCCCAGCATTTT
TRBV27	-	-	TRBJ2-7	CASSPGSFYEQYF	TGTGCCAGCAGTCCGGGCAGCTTCTACGAGCAGTACTTC
TRBV3-1/TRBV3-2	-	-	TRBJ2-5	CASSQAAKETQYF	TGTGCCAGCAGCCAAGCAGCCAAAGAGACCCAGTACTTC
TRBV7-8	-	-	TRBJ1-1	CASSLGDRTNTEAFF	TGTGCCAGCAGCTTAGGCGACAGGACGAACACTGAAGCTTTCTTT